Listed below are T cell receptor beta chains from one sample, sequenced in a study of blood T cell repertoires in COVID-19. TCRdb's copy holds only in-frame clones and misses some; the assay was immunoSEQ multiplex PCR. The sample lists some 160,000 clones, around 80% occurring once. Sequencing used PBMCs or T cells enriched from blood (not recorded which). The receptor source for this set is a woman between 45 and 60 years old who had recovered from COVID-19. CDR3s include the opening cysteine and the closing phenylalanine or tryptophan. The D gene is left open where the match is weak. Size is omitted from some rows. Given values are once, few, many or a class for expanded clones.

CDR3 DNA: TGCGCCAGCAGCTTAGAGGGGGTCTACGAGCAGTACTTC
CDR3 protein: CASSLEGVYEQYF
clone size: NA
D gene: NA
V gene: TRBV5-1
J gene: TRBJ2-7

CDR3 DNA: TGTGCCAGCAGCCTCACCCGGGACACCATATATTTT
CDR3 protein: CASSLTRDTIYF
clone size: NA
D gene: NA
V gene: TRBV4-2
J gene: TRBJ1-3

CDR3 DNA: TGTGCCACCAGTGACGTACTAGCGGGCCTCACAGATACGCAGTATTTT
CDR3 protein: CATSDVLAGLTDTQYF
clone size: NA
D gene: TRBD2
V gene: TRBV24-1
J gene: TRBJ2-3

CDR3 DNA: TGTGCCAGCAGCGCGCGGACAGGGTATAGCTCACCCCTCCACTTT
CDR3 protein: CASSARTGYSSPLHF
clone size: NA
D gene: TRBD1
V gene: TRBV5-5
J gene: TRBJ1-6

CDR3 DNA: TGTGCCAGCAGTCTCGACTATACAGTCTACGAGCAGTACTTC
CDR3 protein: CASSLDYTVYEQYF
clone size: NA
D gene: NA
V gene: TRBV6-5
J gene: TRBJ2-7

CDR3 DNA: TGTGCCAGCAGACCCGAGACAGCCTACAATGAGCAGTTCTTC
CDR3 protein: CASRPETAYNEQFF
clone size: once
D gene: NA
V gene: TRBV28
J gene: TRBJ2-1

CDR3 DNA: TGTGCCAGCAGCGTCGGACAGGAGGAAGGAAACACCATATATTTT
CDR3 protein: CASSVGQEEGNTIYF
clone size: once
D gene: TRBD1
V gene: TRBV9
J gene: TRBJ1-3

CDR3 DNA: TGCGCCAGCAGCTTGGTAGGCAGGGTCTCAGATACGCAGTATTTT
CDR3 protein: CASSLVGRVSDTQYF
clone size: few
D gene: NA
V gene: TRBV5-1
J gene: TRBJ2-3

CDR3 DNA: TGTGCCAGCAGCTTGGGAACTACTTCTCTTAATGAAAAACTGTTTTTT
CDR3 protein: CASSLGTTSLNEKLFF
clone size: NA
D gene: NA
V gene: TRBV5-6
J gene: TRBJ1-4

CDR3 DNA: TGTGCCAGCAGCCCAATAGCGGGGGGCATCAATGAGCAGTTCTTC
CDR3 protein: CASSPIAGGINEQFF
clone size: NA
D gene: TRBD2
V gene: TRBV7-3
J gene: TRBJ2-1

CDR3 DNA: TGTGCCAGCAGCCAAATAGCGGGGCCCGGGGAGCTGTTTTTT
CDR3 protein: CASSQIAGPGELFF
clone size: NA
D gene: TRBD2
V gene: TRBV3-1/TRBV3-2
J gene: TRBJ2-2

CDR3 DNA: TGTGCCAGCAGGACTGGCTGGGCGAACACCGGGGAGCTGTTTTTT
CDR3 protein: CASRTGWANTGELFF
clone size: NA
D gene: NA
V gene: TRBV3-1/TRBV3-2
J gene: TRBJ2-2

CDR3 DNA: TGTGCCAGCAGCTTGGATGCTAGCGGGAGGAATGAGCAGTTCTTC
CDR3 protein: CASSLDASGRNEQFF
clone size: once
D gene: TRBD2
V gene: TRBV5-4
J gene: TRBJ2-1

CDR3 DNA: TGTGCCAGCACCCTAAACCCTAGCTCCTACGAGCAGTACTTC
CDR3 protein: CASTLNPSSYEQYF
clone size: NA
D gene: NA
V gene: TRBV7-9
J gene: TRBJ2-7

CDR3 DNA: TGTGCCAGTAGTATAGATATTGTAAACACCGGGGAGCTGTTTTTT
CDR3 protein: CASSIDIVNTGELFF
clone size: NA
D gene: NA
V gene: TRBV19
J gene: TRBJ2-2

CDR3 DNA: TGTGCCAGCAGCCCTTATGGTTCAGGGATCCGACCTCAGTACTTC
CDR3 protein: CASSPYGSGIRPQYF
clone size: NA
D gene: NA
V gene: TRBV28
J gene: TRBJ2-4

CDR3 DNA: TGTGCCAGCTCACCGCTACCGGGGCAGGGGGTCTCCTACGAGCAGTACTTC
CDR3 protein: CASSPLPGQGVSYEQYF
clone size: NA
D gene: TRBD1
V gene: TRBV18
J gene: TRBJ2-7

CDR3 DNA: TGTGCCATAGGTGCGACAGGGGGAGCTGAAAAACTGTTTTTT
CDR3 protein: CAIGATGGAEKLFF
clone size: NA
D gene: TRBD1
V gene: TRBV28
J gene: TRBJ1-4

CDR3 DNA: TGTGCCAGCAGCCCCCGGAGGACAGATACGCAGTATTTT
CDR3 protein: CASSPRRTDTQYF
clone size: NA
D gene: NA
V gene: TRBV3-1/TRBV3-2
J gene: TRBJ2-3

CDR3 DNA: TGCGCCAGCTCCGCGAAGGGGAACGAGCAGTACTTC
CDR3 protein: CASSAKGNEQYF
clone size: NA
D gene: NA
V gene: TRBV5-1
J gene: TRBJ2-7

CDR3 DNA: TGTGCCAGCAGCTGGGCAGGGGGCCGCAGCTCTAAAACGGAGGCCAACGTCCTGACTTTC
CDR3 protein: CASSWAGGRSSKTEANVLTF
clone size: NA
D gene: TRBD1
V gene: TRBV11-3
J gene: TRBJ2-6

CDR3 DNA: TGTGCCAGCAGTGACCAGGGCTACGAGCAGTACTTC
CDR3 protein: CASSDQGYEQYF
clone size: NA
D gene: NA
V gene: TRBV6-1
J gene: TRBJ2-7

CDR3 DNA: TGTGCCAGCAGCTTAGGGAGAGCCAAAAACATTCAGTACTTC
CDR3 protein: CASSLGRAKNIQYF
clone size: once
D gene: NA
V gene: TRBV7-8
J gene: TRBJ2-4

CDR3 DNA: TGTGCCAGCAGTTCAGCAGGGGTATTCTATGGCTACACCTTC
CDR3 protein: CASSSAGVFYGYTF
clone size: medium-sized
D gene: NA
V gene: TRBV28
J gene: TRBJ1-2

CDR3 DNA: TGTGCCAGCAGCTTTGGTTTCCGGGAGTACCATGAGCAGTTCTTC
CDR3 protein: CASSFGFREYHEQFF
clone size: NA
D gene: NA
V gene: TRBV5-5
J gene: TRBJ2-1

CDR3 DNA: TGTGCCAGCAGCTTAGCCGGACAGCTATACAATGAGCAGTTCTTC
CDR3 protein: CASSLAGQLYNEQFF
clone size: NA
D gene: NA
V gene: TRBV11-1
J gene: TRBJ2-1

CDR3 DNA: TGTGCCAGCAGTAGGGGGGGTAAAACAAACAATGAGCAGTTCTTC
CDR3 protein: CASSRGGKTNNEQFF
clone size: NA
D gene: NA
V gene: TRBV7-2
J gene: TRBJ2-1

CDR3 DNA: TGTGCCAGCAGTGCGGGACAGAACGAAGCTTTCTTT
CDR3 protein: CASSAGQNEAFF
clone size: NA
D gene: TRBD1
V gene: TRBV2
J gene: TRBJ1-1

CDR3 DNA: TGTGCCAGCAGCTTAGAGGCAGGGCGATTGCATTTT
CDR3 protein: CASSLEAGRLHF
clone size: NA
D gene: NA
V gene: TRBV7-6
J gene: TRBJ1-5

CDR3 DNA: TGTGCCAGCTCTGAGGGGGGGCGCAGACAGCCCCAGCATTTT
CDR3 protein: CASSEGGRRQPQHF
clone size: NA
D gene: NA
V gene: TRBV7-8
J gene: TRBJ1-5

CDR3 DNA: TGTGCCAGCAGCCGACACAGGGTCCTTACCTACGAGCAGTACTTC
CDR3 protein: CASSRHRVLTYEQYF
clone size: few
D gene: NA
V gene: TRBV5-8
J gene: TRBJ2-7